What follows are 15 T cell receptor beta chains derived from one specimen sequenced in a study of blood T cell repertoires in COVID-19. This table comes from immunoSEQ multiplex PCR, and its TCRdb copy is limited to in-frame clones, with some not included. Of tens of thousands of clones listed, over 65% are singletons. Sequenced material: peripheral blood. Source of these receptors: a man older than 75 with COVID-19, enrolled during active disease.

The chain combines TRBV28 with TRBJ1-1, with D maybe TRBD1 (6 bases). V gave up 10 bases and J gave up 0 bases, with 12 bases separating them. The CDR3 consists of 13 residues. The germline V gene has CDR1 MDHEN and CDR2 SYDVKM. The DNA of the CDR3 is TGTGCCATTTTCCGGGACATGAACACTGAAGCTTTCTTT. Translation: CAIFRDMNTEAFF.

The rearrangement links TRBV10-3 to TRBJ1-3, with D unresolved. The V gene lost 2 bases and the J gene lost 0 bases, with 11 bases spanning the gap. This CDR3 is built from 16 residues. Germline loops: CDR1 ENHRY, CDR2 SYGVKD. CDR3 residues: CAISERLEYSGNTIYF. CDR3 bases: TGTGCCATCAGTGAGCGGCTGGAGTACTCTGGAAACACCATATATTTT.

The rearrangement uses TRBV12-3 or TRBV12-4 and TRBJ2-5, with D possibly matching TRBD1 (5 bases). This CDR3 has 13 amino acids. V lost 7 bases and J 5 bases, leaving 14 bases between the germline ends. The CDR3 sequence is CASTGQVDETQYF. Here the CDR3 DNA reads TGTGCCAGCACCGGACAAGTTGATGAGACCCAGTACTTC.

The chain joins TRBV7-2 to TRBJ2-2, with TRBD1 identical over 9 bases. CDR3 length: 15 amino acids. The germline V gene has CDR1 SGHTA and CDR2 FQGNSA. With V trimmed by 4 bases and J by 7 bases, 7 bases remained unmatched. CDR3 nucleotides: TGTGCCAGCAGCTCGGGGACAGGGCATGGCGGGGAGCTGTTTTTT. This sequence encodes CASSSGTGHGGELFF.

In this sample, this clone turned up a few times. This chain uses TRBV13 with TRBJ2-1, with D maybe TRBD1 (6 bases). Trimming removed 4 bases from V and 2 bases from J, with 18 bases in between. Germline-derived CDR1 and CDR2 are PRHDT and FYEKMQ (reference sequence). The CDR3 runs to 17 residues. DNA of the CDR3: TGTGCCAGCAGCTCCGGACCAGCAGGGGCCCCCTACAATGAGCAGTTCTTC. Translated: CASSSGPAGAPYNEQFF.

V gene TRBV11-2 combines with J gene TRBJ2-7; D is possibly TRBD1 (6 bases). CDR1 and CDR2 from the germline V gene are SGHAT and FQNNGV. Trimming removed 1 base from V and 2 bases from J, with 9 bases in between. The CDR3 is made up of 14 amino acids. The CDR3 loop is CASSLAGQPYEQYV. CDR3 nucleotides: TGTGCCAGCAGCTTAGCCGGACAGCCCTACGAGCAGTACGTC.

This clone came up once. The V and J genes are TRBV30 and TRBJ2-5, with TRBD2 identical over 13 bases. Per the germline V gene, CDR1 is GTSNPN and CDR2 is SVGIG (reference sequence). The junction had 4 bases not matched to a gene; V was cut back by 4 bases and J by 5 bases. This CDR3 region has 14 residues. CDR3 sequence: CAWNGLAGVETQYF. CDR3 coding DNA: TGTGCCTGGAATGGACTAGCGGGAGTGGAGACCCAGTACTTC. Complete variable domain (other parts from reference TRBV30 and TRBJ2-5): SQTIHQWPATLVQPVGSPLSLECTVEGTSNPNLYWYRQAAGRGLQLLFYSVGIGQISSEVPQNLSASRPQDRQFILSSKKLLLSDSGFYLCAWNGLAGVETQYFGPGTRLLVL.

The table lists this clone with a few counts. The chain joins TRBV7-9 to TRBJ1-1; D is unresolved. V dropped 4 bases and J dropped 6 bases, with 12 bases sitting between them. The CDR3 length is 13 residues. The germline gives CDR1 SEHNR, CDR2 FQNEAQ (reference sequence). The CDR3 is CASSSPGEAEAFF. DNA for the CDR3: TGTGCCAGCAGCTCGCCTGGGGAGGCTGAAGCTTTCTTT.

J is TRBJ2-7 and V is TRBV7-2; D might be TRBD1 (7 bases). Germline CDR1 and CDR2: SGHTA and FQGNSA. The CDR3 covers 14 residues. Trimming removed 2 bases at V and 4 bases at J, with 12 bases between. CDR3 sequence (DNA): TGTGCCAGCAGCTTAAGACAGGGAGGTTACGAGCAGTACTTC. It specifies CASSLRQGGYEQYF.

The chain recombines TRBV7-2 with TRBJ2-3, with 7 positions matching TRBD2. The germline CDR1 and CDR2 sequences are SGHTA and FQGNSA. The CDR3 has 16 residues. V lost 6 bases, J lost 4 bases, and 13 bases stayed unmatched. CDR3 sequence (DNA): TGTGCCAGCAGTCACGGGGCGCGGGGAGGGGCAGATACGCAGTATTTT. Its protein product is CASSHGARGGADTQYF.

V and J are TRBV6-1 and TRBJ2-3; 9 bases match TRBD2. In germline, CDR1 is MNHNS, CDR2 SASEGT. Trimming removed 4 bases from V and 1 base from J; junction bases left unmatched: 18. This CDR3 is built from 20 residues. The CDR3: CASSATVERGVSLGTDTQYF. DNA for the CDR3: TGTGCCAGCAGTGCAACGGTAGAGCGGGGGGTCTCATTGGGCACAGATACGCAGTATTTT.

The chain couples TRBV5-1 to TRBJ1-2; no reliable D call. The CDR3 is made up of 20 amino acids. Trimming pared 2 bases from V and 3 bases from J, leaving 29 bases between. Germline V gives CDR1 SGHRS, CDR2 YFSETQ. In DNA form, the CDR3 reads TGCGCCAGCAGCTTCGGGTGGTCCACCCGCGTCGGAGAAACCGACTATGGCTACACCTTC. Amino acid sequence: CASSFGWSTRVGETDYGYTF.

The chain has TRBV7-2 and TRBJ1-2, with D unclear. V was shortened by 7 bases and J by 3 bases, with 15 bases between the two germline ends. Per the germline V gene, CDR1 is SGHTA and CDR2 is FQGNSA. This CDR3 region has 14 residues. The CDR3 sequence is CASTLKQNDYGYTF. In DNA, the CDR3 is TGTGCCAGCACTCTAAAACAGAACGACTATGGCTACACCTTC.

This clone was counted only a few times. The V gene is TRBV5-4, the J gene TRBJ1-1, with 7 bases fitting TRBD1. The CDR3 loop spans 14 amino acids. With 3 bases clipped from V and 4 bases from J, the junction kept 6 bases outside the gene matches. CDR1 and CDR2 (germline): SGHNT, YYREEE (reference sequence). CDR3 protein: CASSSPTGFTEAFF. The CDR3 DNA is TGTGCCAGCAGCTCCCCGACAGGGTTCACTGAAGCTTTCTTT.

The chain is built from TRBV29-1 and TRBJ2-5; 7 bases match TRBD1. Germline V gene data show CDR1 as SQVTM and CDR2 as ANQGSEA. V trimming: 6 bases; J trimming: 4 bases; junction bases outside the gene matches: 14. The CDR3 is 15 residues long. The CDR3 coding sequence is TGCAGCGTCAAAAGGGTGACAGGGTATGGAGAGACCCAGTACTTC. Its translation: CSVKRVTGYGETQYF.